These 24 T cell receptor beta chains share one sample of origin, sequenced in a study of siplizumab effects on memory and regulatory T cells. TCRdb's table, derived via immunoSEQ multiplex PCR, lists solely in-frame clones and lacks some. Among some 110,000 clones listed, over 90% were seen once. The sequenced sample was Tregs sorted from blood. These receptors originate from a human donor in good health.

The V and J genes are TRBV19 and TRBJ2-5, with a possible D match to TRBD2 (5 bases). TRBJ2-7 matches the DNA end more closely, so the J call is doubtful. This CDR3 comprises 14 residues. Germline CDR1 is LNHDA and CDR2 is SQIVND (reference sequence). The CDR3 loop is CASSRERYSYEQYF. CDR3 nucleotides: TGTGCCAGTAGTAGGGAGCGTTACTCCTACGAGCAGTACTTC.

The chain combines TRBV6-1 with TRBJ1-4; unclear D gene. Germline CDR1 is MNHNS and CDR2 is SASEGT. CDR3 length: 12 residues. The V end lost 0 bases, the J end lost 13 bases, and 9 bases lay between the germline ends. CDR3 coding DNA: TGTGCCAGCAGTGAAGCGCCAGTAAGACTGTTTTTT. Protein product: CASSEAPVRLFF.

Here the CDR3 reads CSVVAGVAYEQYF. CDR3 sequence (DNA): TGCAGCGTTGTAGCCGGGGTAGCCTACGAGCAGTACTTC. The gene calls are TRBV29-1 and TRBJ2-7; D might be TRBD2 (5 bases). The germline CDR1 and CDR2 sequences are SQVTM and ANQGSEA. Trimming took 4 bases from V and 2 from J, leaving 12 bases between them. The CDR3 is 13 amino acids.

The CDR3 is CASSQRTENTEAFF. Here the CDR3 DNA reads TGTGCCAGCAGTCAACGGACTGAGAACACTGAAGCTTTCTTT. This chain connects TRBV6-5 to TRBJ1-1, with D unclear. Germline CDR1 MNHEY, CDR2 SVGAGI. The V gene lost 5 bases and the J gene lost 1 base, with 11 bases spanning the gap. This CDR3 region has 14 residues.

This chain links TRBV6-5 with TRBJ1-2; weak D call: TRBD1 (6 bases). V was trimmed by 5 bases and J by 8 bases, leaving 21 bases between them. CDR3 length: 15 residues. Germline loops: CDR1 MNHEY, CDR2 SVGAGI. As DNA, the CDR3 is TGTGCCAGCAGTGCAAGGGGGGGCAGCTTAGGGGGCTACACCTTC. Protein sequence: CASSARGGSLGGYTF.

The chain joins TRBV9 to TRBJ1-2; TRBD1 agrees at 9 bases. Germline CDR1 SGDLS, CDR2 YYNGEE. The CDR3 loop spans 14 amino acids. V was clipped by 4 bases and J by 8 bases; unmatched bases: 9. The chain's CDR3 is CASSFTGGGVGYTF. Written as DNA, the CDR3 is TGTGCCAGCAGCTTTACAGGGGGCGGAGTAGGCTACACCTTC.

Details on this clone: The limits of the CDR3 on the DNA are not certain, so only TCRdb's listed CDR3 is given. The V call is TRBV5-4, the J call TRBJ2-1; whether TRBD2, the table's D call, matches the DNA was not checked. The CDR3 length equals 14 residues, ends included. From germline, CDR1 is SGHNT and CDR2 YYREEE (reference sequence). CDR3 protein: CASTFGPGGDEQFF.

The genes are TRBV29-1 and TRBJ2-1; D unresolved. V lost 5 bases and J 4 bases, leaving 15 bases between the germline ends. In germline, CDR1 is SQVTM, CDR2 ANQGSEA. CDR3 size: 14 residues. DNA of the CDR3: TGCAGCGTTCGGGTCAGAGCCACTTACAATGAGCAGTTCTTC. Translated: CSVRVRATYNEQFF.

The V and J genes are TRBV5-1 and TRBJ2-3, with 9 bases that match TRBD2. The CDR3 is made up of 15 amino acids. J lost 4 bases, V lost 6 bases, and 9 bases had no gene match. Looked up from germline, CDR1 is SGHRS and CDR2 is YFSETQ. The CDR3 reads CASTRQRGVSDTQYF. The DNA of the CDR3 is TGCGCCAGCACCCGCCAGCGGGGGGTTTCAGATACGCAGTATTTT.

This clone was counted once. The chain uses TRBV15 and TRBJ2-7; D gene ambiguous. CDR1 and CDR2 from the germline V gene are LNHNV and YYDKDF (reference sequence). V was shortened by 3 bases and J by 4 bases, with 19 bases between the two germline ends. The CDR3 length is 16 residues. The CDR3 bases are TGTGCCACCAGCAGGGCCGGCGAGGCGGTTTATTACGAGCAGTACTTC. It translates to CATSRAGEAVYYEQYF.

The CDR3 is CASSGSGASNEKLFF. The CDR3 DNA reads as TGTGCCAGCAGTGGGTCCGGGGCATCTAATGAAAAACTGTTTTTT. The genes are TRBV2 and TRBJ1-4; TRBD1 might be the D (5 bases). Trimming pared 4 bases from V and 3 bases from J, leaving 12 bases between. The CDR3 totals 15 residues. Germline V gene data show CDR1 as SNHLY and CDR2 as FYNNEI.

This chain links TRBV5-4 with TRBJ2-1; 9 bases match TRBD2. The V and J ends lost 1 base and 1 base, in that order; junction bases with no gene match: 15. Germline CDR1 reads SGHNT; CDR2 reads YYREEE (reference sequence). The CDR3 contains 20 residues. The chain's CDR3 is CASSLIRVVAGVFSYNEQFF. The CDR3 DNA is TGTGCCAGCAGCTTGATACGTGTGGTAGCGGGGGTTTTTTCCTACAATGAGCAGTTCTTC.

The chain carries TRBV28 and TRBJ1-1; D possibly corresponds to TRBD1 (5 bases). The CDR3 length is 16 residues. The germline V gene has CDR1 MDHEN and CDR2 SYDVKM. CDR3 protein: CVNRTWRDAEGAEAFF. CDR3 sequence (DNA): TGTGTGAACCGGACGTGGAGGGACGCCGAAGGGGCTGAAGCTTTCTTT.

The V gene is TRBV9, the J gene TRBJ2-2; D possibly corresponds to TRBD2 (5 bases). Deletions cut 7 bases from V and 6 bases from J, with 7 bases between. The V gene's germline CDR1 is SGDLS and CDR2 YYNGEE. The length of the CDR3 is 11 residues. The CDR3 here is CASAGSGELFF. The CDR3 coding sequence is TGTGCCAGCGCGGGTTCCGGGGAGCTGTTTTTT.

The chain combines TRBV7-6 with TRBJ2-6; 10 bases match TRBD2. Germline V CDR1 and CDR2: SGHVS, FNYEAQ. The CDR3 contains 18 residues. V shed 0 bases, J shed 0 bases, and the junction held 2 bases outside the gene matches. CDR3 in amino acids: CASSLAIAGGSGANVLTF. Written as DNA, the CDR3 is TGTGCCAGCAGCTTAGCAATAGCGGGGGGCTCTGGGGCCAACGTCCTGACTTTC.

This rearrangement joins TRBV29-1 to TRBJ2-7; 9 positions match TRBD1. The CDR3 consists of 12 residues. CDR1 SQVTM and CDR2 ANQGSEA come from the germline V gene. The CDR3 spells CSAGTGSLEQYF. The CDR3, as DNA: TGCAGTGCCGGGACAGGGTCTCTGGAGCAGTACTTC.

This clone was picked up one time. The chain uses TRBV7-8 and TRBJ2-7; D uncertain. In germline, CDR1 is SGHVS, CDR2 FQNEAQ. The CDR3 extends over 14 amino acids. V lost 5 bases and J lost 3, with 14 bases in between. Here the CDR3 DNA reads TGTGCCAGCAGCCACGGCCAGGCGGTCTACGAGCAGTACTTC. Encoded protein: CASSHGQAVYEQYF.

The chain has TRBV7-8 and TRBJ2-6; D is undetermined. The CDR3 runs to 17 residues. Between the trimmed V and J ends, which lost 3 bases and 4 bases, there was a span of 16 bases. The germline V gene has CDR1 SGHVS and CDR2 FQNEAQ. This chain's CDR3 is CASSFDHIGWGANVLTF. The CDR3 DNA reads as TGTGCCAGCAGCTTCGATCACATCGGGTGGGGGGCCAACGTCCTGACTTTC.

The rearrangement uses TRBV5-6 and TRBJ2-2; 9 bases map to TRBD1. Losses at the gene ends were 4 bases for V and 5 bases for J; bases not matched to a gene: 9. Germline CDR1 and CDR2: SGHDT and YYEEEE. The CDR3 length is 16 residues. In DNA form, the CDR3 reads TGTGCCAGCAGCCAGCACGGGACAGGGTGGACCGGGGAGCTGTTTTTT. The encoded protein is CASSQHGTGWTGELFF.

The chain employs TRBV30 and TRBJ1-1; D is ambiguous. Trimming left V 1 base short and J 12 bases short, with 15 bases between. CDR3 length equals 12 residues. CDR1 is GTSNPN and CDR2 is SVGIG in the germline V gene (reference sequence). The chain's CDR3 is CAWSGVSASTFF. The CDR3 DNA reads TGTGCCTGGAGTGGGGTGTCGGCGAGTACTTTCTTT.

The chain combines TRBV30 with TRBJ1-2; maybe TRBD1 (5 bases). The length of the CDR3 is 12 residues. V shed 6 bases and J shed 7 bases, with 15 bases lying between them. The germline V gene encodes CDR1 GTSNPN and CDR2 SVGIG (reference sequence). Written as DNA, the CDR3 is TGTGCCTGTTTAAGCCGGGGCAGTGGCTACACCTTC. Residues: CACLSRGSGYTF.

The CDR3 is CASMDPGGNEQFF. As DNA, the CDR3 is TGTGCCAGCATGGACCCGGGAGGAAATGAGCAGTTCTTC. The chain is built from TRBV7-9 and TRBJ2-1; TRBD2 matches at 7 bases. V shed 7 bases, J shed 7 bases, and the junction held 7 bases outside the gene matches. This CDR3 region has 13 residues. The germline V gene encodes CDR1 SEHNR and CDR2 FQNEAQ (reference sequence).

The chain couples TRBV14 to TRBJ2-2; D gene ambiguous. Germline CDR1 reads SGHDN; CDR2 reads FVKESK. Trimming removed 2 bases at V and 5 bases at J, with 9 bases between. This CDR3 spans 14 amino acids. CDR3 loop: CASSQFLLTGELFF. In nucleotides, the CDR3 is TGTGCCAGCAGCCAATTCCTTCTGACCGGGGAGCTGTTTTTT.

The genes are TRBV11-3 and TRBJ1-1; D might be TRBD1 (5 bases). The germline CDR1 and CDR2 sequences are SGHNT and YENEEA. With 2 bases removed from V and 7 bases from J, the gap between germline ends came to 11 bases. The CDR3 has 13 amino acids. CDR3 nucleotides: TGTGCCAGCAGCTTAAACCAGGGCGGTGAAGCTTTCTTT. Translating it yields CASSLNQGGEAFF.